This T cell receptor beta chain was found in a study of T cells in Graves' hyperthyroidism and ophthalmopathy. This CDR3 region has 12 residues. From germline, CDR1 is PRHDT and CDR2 FYEKMQ (reference sequence). V was pared by 1 base and J by 7 bases, with 4 bases between. The table lists this clonotype with many counts. Its specificity is not known. The study, taken as a whole, reports: Stable hyperthyroidism was separated from ophthalmopathy by a model based on 13 V-J features. Most thyroid clonotypes expanded above 0.001 were also detected in blood.

Criteria for exclusion of patients were uncontrolled infection, other autoimmune disease, pregnancy or lactation. The investigators amplified TCR beta CDR3 regions from RNA transcripts. In the first-round RT-PCR of the TCR CDR3, the HTBI primer set was used. MiXCR, run by TCRdb on the multiplex PCR reads, gives a single entry per CDR3 protein. The sample includes about 400,000 distinct CDR3 sequences, about 14% of them seen just once. The V gene is TRBV13, the J gene TRBJ2-2; D unresolved. The material sequenced was blood. This sequence was found in a woman aged 30 to 39 with Graves' ophthalmopathy. The CDR3 loop is CASSLASGELFF. As DNA, the CDR3 is TGTGCCAGCAGCTTAGCAAGCGGGGAGCTGTTTTTT.